The 5 T cell receptor beta chains below come from one sample, sequenced in a study of cytomegalovirus exposure and HLA in healthy donors (TCRdb year 2017). The library was generated by the immunoSEQ multiplex PCR assay. The multiplex PCR relied on a mix of 60 forward primers for TCR Vbeta segments and 13 reverse primers for TCR Jbeta segments. Held by TCRdb, this immuneACCESS table contains in-frame sequences only and omits some clones. Under half of the omission traces to an unresolved V gene where checked; the cause of the rest is unknown. In all, the sample holds tens of thousands of clones, and about 80% of those were seen once. Of the sample, less than 6% is held by the ten largest clones. Input material: PBMCs. Receptor source: a man aged 25 to 40 in good health and CMV-seropositive.

The chain is built from TRBV14 and TRBJ1-2, with TRBD1 matching over 11 bases. This CDR3 is built from 15 residues. Germline V lookup: CDR1 SGHDN, CDR2 FVKESK. The V segment lost 4 bases and the J segment 7 bases; nucleotides outside the gene matches: 8. The DNA of the CDR3 is TGTGCCAGCAGCCTAAAAGGACAGGGGGCCGCTGGCTACACCTTC. This codes for CASSLKGQGAAGYTF.

The CDR3 spells CATSRDRGGVDTQYF. The CDR3 DNA is TGTGCCACCAGCAGAGATAGAGGGGGCGTAGATACGCAGTATTTT. This rearrangement joins TRBV15 to TRBJ2-3; 7 nucleotides align to TRBD1. Germline values: CDR1 LNHNV, CDR2 YYDKDF (reference sequence). This CDR3 has 15 residues. V lost 0 bases to trimming and J lost 5 bases; unmatched junction nucleotides: 5.

The chain couples TRBV4-1 to TRBJ1-6; 7 bases line up with TRBD1. Trimming at V came to 2 bases and at J to 7 bases, leaving 5 bases not matched to a gene. Per germline, CDR1 MGHRA and CDR2 YSYEKL. This CDR3 has 15 residues. The CDR3 sequence: CASSQMTGLNSPLHF. The CDR3 nucleotides read TGCGCCAGCAGCCAAATGACAGGGTTGAATTCACCCCTCCACTTT.

The gene calls are TRBV28 and TRBJ1-2, with no clear D. Germline assignment: CDR1 MDHEN and CDR2 SYDVKM. The CDR3 is 17 residues long. Trimming shortened V by 2 bases and J by 0 bases, and 16 bases separated the two germline ends. CDR3 nucleotides: TGTGCCAGCAGTTTACCACCCTTACCAGGCACTAACTATGGCTACACCTTC. Amino acid sequence: CASSLPPLPGTNYGYTF.

This clone turned up a few times. The chain carries TRBV27 and TRBJ1-4, with 10 nucleotides matching TRBD1. The germline gives CDR1 MNHEY, CDR2 SMNVEV (reference sequence). This CDR3 region has 16 residues. Unmatched junction bases numbered 11, after V lost 6 bases and J lost 7 bases. The CDR3 DNA reads as TGTGCCAGCAGCCCTCGACCGGGACAGGGGCCTGAAAAACTGTTTTTT. Translating gives CASSPRPGQGPEKLFF. Full variable domain (outside the CDR3, taken from reference TRBV27 and TRBJ1-4): EAQVTQNPRYLITVTGKKLTVTCSQNMNHEYMSWYRQDPGLGLRQIYYSMNVEVTDKGDVPEGYKVSRKEKRNFPLILESPSPNQTSLYFCASSPRPGQGPEKLFFGSGTQLSVL.